These 4 T cell receptor beta chains were all obtained from the same sample, sequenced in a study of T-cell reconstitution after alpha-beta-depleted transplantation in children. Preparation of the TCRbeta library involved a method that used unique molecular identifiers. TCRdb reprocessed the PCR reads via MiXCR and lists one record per CDR3 protein. In the table there are more than 200,000 distinct CDR3 sequences, roughly 15% of which are singletons. The input for sequencing was PBMCs, mostly from graft donor cells, taken 360 days after TCRalphabeta/CD19-depleted stem cell transplant. The receptors here all came from a male patient between 2 and 10 years old who had a stem cell transplant for acute lymphoblastic leukemia, so the T cells may come from the graft donor.

This clonotype turned up a few times. J is TRBJ2-2 and V is TRBV11-3, with 9 bases lining up with TRBD1. V was clipped by 2 bases and J by 5 bases; unmatched bases: 3. The CDR3 is 15 residues long. CDR1 and CDR2 from the germline V gene are SGHNT and YENEEA. The CDR3 here is CASSLRTGETGELFF. The DNA for the CDR3 is TGTGCCAGCAGCTTAAGGACAGGGGAAACCGGGGAGCTGTTTTTT.

Turning to this clonotype: Since the CDR3 does not end with the conserved phenylalanine or tryptophan, this likely comes from a read error. The chain recombines TRBV29-1 with TRBJ2-1; the D is unclear. V dropped 1 base and J dropped 7 bases, with 8 bases sitting between them. The germline CDR1 and CDR2 sequences are SQVTM and ANQGSEA. The CDR3 extends over 12 amino acids. CDR3 loop: CSVEVGDNEQFY. The CDR3 DNA sequence: TGCAGCGTTGAAGTTGGGGATAATGAGCAGTTCTAC.

This chain links TRBV6-2 or TRBV6-3 with TRBJ1-1, with D tentatively TRBD1 (5 bases). The CDR3 extends over 13 amino acids. Trimming took 6 bases from V and 2 from J, leaving 10 bases between them. Per germline, CDR1 MNHEY and CDR2 SVGEGT. The CDR3 spells CASSRDLNTEAFF. The CDR3 DNA reads TGTGCCAGCAGCCGGGACCTTAACACTGAAGCTTTCTTT.

The chain joins TRBV6-2 or TRBV6-3 to TRBJ2-1, with D maybe TRBD2 (5 bases). CDR1 MNHEY and CDR2 SVGEGT come from the germline V gene. V was cut by 10 bases and J by 9 bases, with 16 bases left in between. CDR3 length: 12 amino acids. The chain's CDR3 is CATAGSWVEQFF. The CDR3 nucleotides are TGTGCCACCGCTGGGAGTTGGGTTGAGCAGTTCTTC.